This TCR beta chain was captured in a study of T cell responses to AZD1222 COVID-19 vaccine. The study, taken as a whole, reports: Spike as a whole was targeted by vaccine-associated CD4 TCRs, dominant at 160-218 and 743-854. A rise in Spike-specific TCR breadth and depth followed two AZD1222 doses. White British donors predominated, females outnumbered males, and clonal diversity was possibly underestimated.

With respect to this clone: Its antigen is unidentified.

Generated by immunoSEQ multiplex PCR, the TCRdb table keeps only in-frame clones and is missing some. The sample has 85,000 to 90,000 clones; 88% are singletons. The CDR3 runs 13 residues. Germline CDR1 SGHNT, CDR2 YENEEA. V lost 5 bases and J lost 7; bases outside the gene matches: 4. The chain combines TRBV11-3 with TRBJ2-1, with TRBD2 identical over 8 bases. The sample consisted of peripheral blood, taken on day 0 of AZD1222 vaccination. This TCR was sampled from an adult in good health. The DNA for the CDR3 is TGTGCCAGCAGCCCGGGGACTAGAAATGAGCAGTTCTTC. The encoded protein is CASSPGTRNEQFF.